This TCR beta chain was captured in a study of blood T cell repertoires in COVID-19. For the study at large: Spain, Italy and the United States supplied samples that represented acute and convalescent COVID-19. Sample material is recorded as cDNA or gDNA derived from T cells, B-cell-depleted T cells, or PBMCs.

CDR1 and CDR2 (germline): MDHEN, SYDVKM. The V end lost 6 bases, the J end lost 0 bases, and 14 bases lay between the germline ends. This CDR3 region has 15 residues. The authors' processing: The authors estimated nucleated cell counts from reference gene primer amplification. Libraries were prepared by immunoSEQ multiplex PCR; TCRdb keeps only in-frame clonotypes and omits some of them. V, J and clone size reflect that table, while D and trimming were determined from the DNA. The sample yields 95,000 to 150,000 clones, about four fifths seen once. The chain couples TRBV28 to TRBJ2-5; a weak D match, TRBD1 (6 bases). The source material was peripheral blood. The clonotype comes from a human donor in a cohort sampled during active COVID-19. This CDR3 is CASRPAGANQETQYF. The CDR3 DNA follows: TGTGCCAGCAGACCCGCAGGGGCTAACCAAGAGACCCAGTACTTC.